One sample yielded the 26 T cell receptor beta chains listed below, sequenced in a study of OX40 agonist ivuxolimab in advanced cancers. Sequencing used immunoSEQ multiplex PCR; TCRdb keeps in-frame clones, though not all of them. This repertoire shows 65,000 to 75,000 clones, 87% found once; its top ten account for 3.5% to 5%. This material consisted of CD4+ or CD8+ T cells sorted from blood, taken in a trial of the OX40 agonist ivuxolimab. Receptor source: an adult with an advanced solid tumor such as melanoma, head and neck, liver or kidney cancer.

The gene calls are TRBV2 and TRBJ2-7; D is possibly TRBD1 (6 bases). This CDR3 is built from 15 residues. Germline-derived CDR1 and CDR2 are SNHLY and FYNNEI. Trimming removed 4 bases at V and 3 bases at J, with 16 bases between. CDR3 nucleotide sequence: TGTGCCAGCAGTGGTCGGGACACCCTGGGCTACGAGCAGTACTTC. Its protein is CASSGRDTLGYEQYF.

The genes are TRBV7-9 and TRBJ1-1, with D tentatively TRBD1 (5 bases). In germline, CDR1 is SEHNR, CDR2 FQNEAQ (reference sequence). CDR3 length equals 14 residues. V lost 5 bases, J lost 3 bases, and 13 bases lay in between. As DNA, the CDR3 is TGTGCCAGCAGCCCCCGTGGGGACGACACTGAAGCTTTCTTT. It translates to CASSPRGDDTEAFF.

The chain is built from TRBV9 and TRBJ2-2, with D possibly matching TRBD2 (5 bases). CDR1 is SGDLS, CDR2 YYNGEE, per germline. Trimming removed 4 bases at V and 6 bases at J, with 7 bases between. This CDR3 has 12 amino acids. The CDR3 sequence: CASSQRSGELFF. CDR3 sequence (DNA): TGTGCCAGCAGCCAGCGGTCCGGGGAGCTGTTTTTT.

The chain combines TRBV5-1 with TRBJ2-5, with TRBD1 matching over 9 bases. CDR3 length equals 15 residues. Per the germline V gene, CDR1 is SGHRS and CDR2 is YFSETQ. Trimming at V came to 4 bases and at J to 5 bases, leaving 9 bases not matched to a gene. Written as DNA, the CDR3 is TGCGCCAGCAGCCCGGGGACAGGGCGAAGGGAGACCCAGTACTTC. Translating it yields CASSPGTGRRETQYF.

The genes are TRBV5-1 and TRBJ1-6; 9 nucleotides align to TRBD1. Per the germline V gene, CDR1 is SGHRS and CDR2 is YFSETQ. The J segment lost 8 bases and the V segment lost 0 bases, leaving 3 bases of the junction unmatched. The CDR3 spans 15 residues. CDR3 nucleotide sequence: TGCGCCAGCAGCTTGGACAGGGGGCGGCATTCACCCCTCCACTTT. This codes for CASSLDRGRHSPLHF.

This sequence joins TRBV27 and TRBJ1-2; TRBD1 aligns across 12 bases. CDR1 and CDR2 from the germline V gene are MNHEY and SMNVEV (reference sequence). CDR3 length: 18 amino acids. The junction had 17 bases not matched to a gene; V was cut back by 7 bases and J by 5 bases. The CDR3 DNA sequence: TGTGCCAGCACCCCAACCGGGACAGGGGGCCTGGGGTTGTATGGCTACACCTTC. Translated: CASTPTGTGGLGLYGYTF.

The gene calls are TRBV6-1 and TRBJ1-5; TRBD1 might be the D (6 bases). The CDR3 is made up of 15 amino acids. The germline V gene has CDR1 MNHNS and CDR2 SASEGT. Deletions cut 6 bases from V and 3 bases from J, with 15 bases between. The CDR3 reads CASRELQGHNQPQHF. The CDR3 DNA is TGTGCCAGCAGGGAATTACAGGGACACAATCAGCCCCAGCATTTT.

CDR3 sequence (DNA): TGTGCCAGTATAGGATGGTTCTCCGGGGAGCTGTTTTTT. Its protein is CASIGWFSGELFF. The J gene is TRBJ2-2, the V gene TRBV19; no clear D. The length of the CDR3 is 13 residues. CDR1 LNHDA and CDR2 SQIVND come from the germline V gene (reference sequence). V was pared by 7 bases and J by 6 bases, with 12 bases between.

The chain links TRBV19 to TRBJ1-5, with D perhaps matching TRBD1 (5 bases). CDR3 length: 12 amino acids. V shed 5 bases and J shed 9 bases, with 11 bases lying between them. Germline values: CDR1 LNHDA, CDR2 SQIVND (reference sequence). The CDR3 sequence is CASSRGTGPQHF. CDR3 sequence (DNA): TGTGCCAGTAGTCGTGGGACCGGGCCCCAGCATTTT.

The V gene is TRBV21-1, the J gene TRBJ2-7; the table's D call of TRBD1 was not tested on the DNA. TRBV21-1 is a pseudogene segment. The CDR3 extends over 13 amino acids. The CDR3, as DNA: TGTGCCAGCAGTAAAGGACAGGACTACGAGCAGTACTTC. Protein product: CASSKGQDYEQYF.

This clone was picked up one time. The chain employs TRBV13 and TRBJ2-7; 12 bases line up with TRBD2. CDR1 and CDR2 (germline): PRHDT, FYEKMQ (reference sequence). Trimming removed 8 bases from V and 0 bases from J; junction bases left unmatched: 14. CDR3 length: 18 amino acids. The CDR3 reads CASRPRWTSGEPSYEQYF. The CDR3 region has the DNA TGTGCCAGCCGCCCGCGGTGGACTAGCGGGGAACCCTCCTACGAGCAGTACTTC.

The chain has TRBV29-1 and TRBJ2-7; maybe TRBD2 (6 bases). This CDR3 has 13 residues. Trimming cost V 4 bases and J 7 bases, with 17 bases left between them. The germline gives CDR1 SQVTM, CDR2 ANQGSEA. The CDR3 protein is CSVVGSGGVEQYF. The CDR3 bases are TGCAGCGTTGTAGGCTCTGGAGGGGTTGAGCAGTACTTC.

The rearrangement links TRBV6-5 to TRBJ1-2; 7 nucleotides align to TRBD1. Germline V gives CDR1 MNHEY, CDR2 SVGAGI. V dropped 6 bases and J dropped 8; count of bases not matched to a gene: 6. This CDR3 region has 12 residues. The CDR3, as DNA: TGTGCCAGCAGCTCGACAGGGTCCGGCTACACCTTC. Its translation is CASSSTGSGYTF.

The DNA of the CDR3 is TGTGCCAGCAGCTTGACTAGCGGGGGGAACAATGAGCAGTTCTTC. Translating it yields CASSLTSGGNNEQFF. The chain carries TRBV7-2 and TRBJ2-1, with 13 bases fitting TRBD2. With 3 bases clipped from V and 5 bases from J, the junction kept 1 base outside the gene matches. CDR1 and CDR2 (germline): SGHTA, FQGNSA. The CDR3 is 15 residues long.

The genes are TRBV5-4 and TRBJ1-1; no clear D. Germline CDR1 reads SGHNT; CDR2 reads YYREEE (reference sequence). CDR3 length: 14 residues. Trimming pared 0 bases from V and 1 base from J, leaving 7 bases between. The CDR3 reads CASSLVSGNTEAFF. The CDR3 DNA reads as TGTGCCAGCAGCTTGGTTTCAGGGAACACTGAAGCTTTCTTT.

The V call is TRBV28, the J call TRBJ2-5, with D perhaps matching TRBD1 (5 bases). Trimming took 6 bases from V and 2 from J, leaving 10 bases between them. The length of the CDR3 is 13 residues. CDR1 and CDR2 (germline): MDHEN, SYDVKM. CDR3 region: CASSLRTQETQYF. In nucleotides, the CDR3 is TGTGCCAGCAGCCTCCGGACACAAGAGACCCAGTACTTC. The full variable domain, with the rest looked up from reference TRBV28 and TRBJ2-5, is DVKVTQSSRYLVKRTGEKVFLECVQDMDHENMFWYRQDPGLGLRLIYFSYDVKMKEKGDIPEGYSVSREKKERFSLILESASTNQTSMYLCASSLRTQETQYFGPGTRLLVL.

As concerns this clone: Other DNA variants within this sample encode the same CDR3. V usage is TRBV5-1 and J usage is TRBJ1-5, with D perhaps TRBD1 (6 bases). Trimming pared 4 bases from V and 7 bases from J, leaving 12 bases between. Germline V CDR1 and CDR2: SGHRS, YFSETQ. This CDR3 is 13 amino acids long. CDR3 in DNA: TGCGCCAGCAGCCTACAGGGTGACCAGCCCCAGCATTTT. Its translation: CASSLQGDQPQHF.

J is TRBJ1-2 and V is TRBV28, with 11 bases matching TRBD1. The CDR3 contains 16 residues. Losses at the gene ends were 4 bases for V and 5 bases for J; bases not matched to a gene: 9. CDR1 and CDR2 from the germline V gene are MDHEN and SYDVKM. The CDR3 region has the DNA TGTGCCAGCAGTTCCGGGACAGGGGGAAAGTCGTATGGCTACACCTTC. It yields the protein CASSSGTGGKSYGYTF.

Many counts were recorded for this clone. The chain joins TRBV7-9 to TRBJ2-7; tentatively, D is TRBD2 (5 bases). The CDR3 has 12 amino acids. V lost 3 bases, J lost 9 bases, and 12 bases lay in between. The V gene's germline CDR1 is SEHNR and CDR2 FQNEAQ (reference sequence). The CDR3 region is CASSFEGGGQYF. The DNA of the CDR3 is TGTGCCAGCAGCTTTGAGGGTGGCGGGCAGTACTTC.

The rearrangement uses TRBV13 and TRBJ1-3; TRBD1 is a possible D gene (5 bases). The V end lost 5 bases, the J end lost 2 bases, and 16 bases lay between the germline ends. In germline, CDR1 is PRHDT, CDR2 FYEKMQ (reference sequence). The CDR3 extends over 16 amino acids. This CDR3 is CASSAGRGKTGNTIYF. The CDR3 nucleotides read TGTGCCAGCAGCGCCGGACGGGGGAAAACTGGAAACACCATATATTTT.

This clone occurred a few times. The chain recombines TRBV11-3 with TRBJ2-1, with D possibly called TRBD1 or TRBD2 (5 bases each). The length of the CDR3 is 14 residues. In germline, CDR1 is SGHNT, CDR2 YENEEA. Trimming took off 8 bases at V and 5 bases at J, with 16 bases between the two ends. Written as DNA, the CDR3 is TGTGCCAGCGGGACCGCTAAGGGAAACAATGAGCAGTTCTTC. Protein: CASGTAKGNNEQFF.

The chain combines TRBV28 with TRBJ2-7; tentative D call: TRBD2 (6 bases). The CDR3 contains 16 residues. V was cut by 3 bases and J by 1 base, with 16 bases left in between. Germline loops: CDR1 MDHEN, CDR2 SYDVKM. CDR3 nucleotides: TGTGCCAGCAGTTTCCTGGGACTGGTGGGGTCCTACGAGCAGTACTTC. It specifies CASSFLGLVGSYEQYF.

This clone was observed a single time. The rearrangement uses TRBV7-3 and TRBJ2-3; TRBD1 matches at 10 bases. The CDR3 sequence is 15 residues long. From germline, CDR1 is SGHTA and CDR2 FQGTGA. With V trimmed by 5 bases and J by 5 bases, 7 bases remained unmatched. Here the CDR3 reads CASSLGTGVVDTQYF. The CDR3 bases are TGTGCCAGCAGCCTCGGGACAGGGGTCGTAGATACGCAGTATTTT.

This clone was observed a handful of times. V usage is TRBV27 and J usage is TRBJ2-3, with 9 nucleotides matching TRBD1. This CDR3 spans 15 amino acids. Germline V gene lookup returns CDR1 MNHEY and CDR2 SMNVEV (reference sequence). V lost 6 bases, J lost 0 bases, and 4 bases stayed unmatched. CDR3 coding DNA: TGTGCCAGCAGGAACAGGGGGCTCAGCACAGATACGCAGTATTTT. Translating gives CASRNRGLSTDTQYF.

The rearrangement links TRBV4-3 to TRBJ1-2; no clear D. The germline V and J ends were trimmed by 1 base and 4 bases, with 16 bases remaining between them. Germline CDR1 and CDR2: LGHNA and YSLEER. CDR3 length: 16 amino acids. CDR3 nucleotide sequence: TGCGCCAGCAGCCAAGCCGTCGGGGTCGATGGCTATGGCTACACCTTC. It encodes CASSQAVGVDGYGYTF.

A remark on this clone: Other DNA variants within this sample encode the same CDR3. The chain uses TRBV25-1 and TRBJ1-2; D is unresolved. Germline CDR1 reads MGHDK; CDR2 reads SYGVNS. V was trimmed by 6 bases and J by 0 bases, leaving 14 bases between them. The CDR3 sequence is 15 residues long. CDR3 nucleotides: TGTGCCAGCAGGCACGTTGGGAGTTCTAACTATGGCTACACCTTC. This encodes CASRHVGSSNYGYTF.